This entry describes one T cell receptor (beta chain). This clone was detected once. No cognate antigen has been identified for it. Base qualities are not provided; no much larger clone lies one nucleotide away. The data derive from a study of cytomegalovirus exposure and HLA in healthy donors (dated by TCRdb to the late 2010s). Context from the whole study: According to a later analysis, the roughly 130 validation repertoires were produced on the same platform as the 600 to 850 repertoires of the first cohort. Besides the first cohort of under 700 subjects, a separate validation cohort made up of 120 different subjects was used. The aim of the study was to test whether cataloging public T cell receptors could identify signatures of past pathogen exposure. The study combined high-throughput TCR immunosequencing, statistical association of individual TCRs with disease status, and machine learning to predict cytomegalovirus infection status. What the study reported, not specific to this receptor: In vitro tests confirmed that three of the cytomegalovirus-associated TCR beta chains recognize cytomegalovirus antigens. All 120 or so repertoires were used to score co-occurrence in the validation cohort in a later analysis, because that analysis had no HLA typing for the cohort. While some public TCRs were present in many individuals, most TCR sequences turned up only very rarely across donors. The classifier was reported to diagnose cytomegalovirus status with high specificity and sensitivity in both the original cohort and the validation cohort. The authors suggested that the approach could potentially be extended to other disease states and immunological phenotypes. A total of some 180 TCR beta chains were listed by the study as associated with cytomegalovirus. Of the cluster scores, about 94% were above 0 in a later analysis, which found that TCRs clustered in the first cohort also tended to co-occur in the 120 or so validation repertoires.

The CDR3 has 12 amino acids, counting the end cysteine and phenylalanine. Of the read, only the CDR3 DNA is kept; its 36 bases are in frame from base 1. Trimmed from V: 3 bases; trimmed from J: 4 bases; junction bases lacking a gene match: 2. Via the germline V gene, CDR1 is SQVTM and CDR2 ANQGSEA. The library relied on the immunoSEQ multiplex PCR assay. As for the original processing: A statistical classification framework was built to diagnose cytomegalovirus status from the catalog of TCR beta chain sequences. TCRdb limited this immuneACCESS table to in-frame rearrangements with V and J called. A share of clones is missing; checked studies link under half to unresolved V genes, and the rest is unexplained. The V and J calls and clone size come from that table; D and trimming were worked out from the DNA. The sample has around 150,000 clones on record, less than 90% of them singletons. The top ten hold about 5.8% of the sample.

The donors were included in the validation cohort of some 110 subjects, a group kept apart from the approximately 700-subject first cohort. Rearrangement joined TRBV29-1 to TRBJ1-2, with TRBD1 matching 7 junction bases. The sequencing sample was made of PBMCs. This clonotype originated in a woman in her twenties or thirties in good health and CMV-seronegative. The sequence in DNA is TGCAGCGTTGACCAGGGGGGCTATGGCTACACCTTC. Translated, this gives CSVDQGGYGYTF. With all but the CDR3 taken from the reference TRBV29-1 and TRBJ1-2 genes, the full variable domain is: SAVISQKPSRDICQRGTSLTIQCQVDSQVTMMFWYRQQPGQSLTLIATANQGSEATYESGFVIDKFPISRPNLTFSTLTVSNMSPEDSSIYLCSVDQGGYGYTFGSGTRLTVV.